This record looks at one T cell receptor (beta chain) sequence and its context. Sequencing was performed with immunoSEQ multiplex PCR; in TCRdb, only in-frame clones are kept and a portion is missing. The sample has over 110,000 clones, under 95% seen once. This specimen comes from a study of T cell responses to AZD1222 COVID-19 vaccine. The CDR3 sequence is 12 residues long. Trimming took off 2 bases at V and 7 bases at J, with 8 bases between the two ends. Germline assignment: CDR1 SGHDN and CDR2 FVKESK. Here the sequenced sample was peripheral blood, taken on day 0 of AZD1222 vaccination. This TCR was recovered from an adult in good health. V and J are TRBV14 and TRBJ1-1, with D unresolved. The CDR3 reads CASSQRGFEAFF. CDR3 coding DNA: TGTGCCAGCAGCCAACGCGGGTTTGAAGCTTTCTTT.